These 32 T cell receptor beta chains share one sample of origin, sequenced in a study of T cell responses to AZD1222 COVID-19 vaccine. The data were produced by immunoSEQ multiplex PCR, yet TCRdb's version contains in-frame clones alone and is incomplete. The sample lists about 110,000 clones, 89% occurring once. Sequencing used peripheral blood, obtained on day 0 of MenACWY control vaccination. Receptors originate from an adult in good health.

The chain couples TRBV19 to TRBJ1-1; D uncertain. Germline V gene data show CDR1 as LNHDA and CDR2 as SQIVND (reference sequence). The V end was cut by 3 bases, the J end by 10 bases, with 12 bases between. CDR3 size: 12 residues. The CDR3 nucleotides are TGTGCCAGTAGTATGGGTCGGTCGGTAGCTTTCTTT. Encoded protein: CASSMGRSVAFF.

The chain employs TRBV24-1 and TRBJ2-2; the D is unclear. Germline loops: CDR1 KGHDR, CDR2 SFDVKD. V lost 1 base and J lost 0, with 8 bases in between. The CDR3 totals 16 residues. This CDR3 reads CATSDLRRTNTGELFF. In DNA, the CDR3 is TGTGCCACCAGTGATTTAAGGCGGACGAACACCGGGGAGCTGTTTTTT.

This chain connects TRBV7-9 to TRBJ1-6, with 11 nucleotides matching TRBD1. Germline V gene sequence: CDR1 SEHNR, CDR2 FQNEAQ (reference sequence). The CDR3 runs to 15 residues. With 5 bases clipped from V and 7 bases from J, the junction kept 4 bases outside the gene matches. Written as DNA, the CDR3 is TGTGCCAGCAGCATCGGGACAGGGGGAAATTCACCCCTCCACTTT. It is translated as CASSIGTGGNSPLHF.

The chain recombines TRBV27 with TRBJ1-2, with D perhaps TRBD1 (6 bases). The germline V gene has CDR1 MNHEY and CDR2 SMNVEV (reference sequence). Between the trimmed V and J ends, which lost 4 bases and 9 bases, there was a span of 18 bases. The CDR3 loop spans 14 amino acids. The CDR3 nucleotides are TGTGCCAGCAGTTCGACCGGGACACGAAATCGCTACACCTTC. The encoded protein is CASSSTGTRNRYTF.

The chain links TRBV10-3 to TRBJ2-7; TRBD1 is a possible D gene (5 bases). Germline V gene lookup returns CDR1 ENHRY and CDR2 SYGVKD. Trimming took off 6 bases at V and 0 bases at J, with 12 bases between the two ends. This CDR3 spans 14 amino acids. In nucleotides, the CDR3 is TGTGCCATCAGCCTACAGGATACCTCCTACGAGCAGTACTTC. Its translation: CAISLQDTSYEQYF.

Only one count was recorded for this clone. V and J are TRBV6-5 and TRBJ2-7, with 8 bases that match TRBD1. The CDR3 has 14 residues. Trimming removed 4 bases from V and 2 bases from J; junction bases left unmatched: 4. Germline loops: CDR1 MNHEY, CDR2 SVGAGI. In DNA, the CDR3 is TGTGCCAGCAGTTCGGGACAGGATACCTACGAGCAGTACTTC. Protein sequence: CASSSGQDTYEQYF.

The chain joins TRBV19 to TRBJ2-1; TRBD1 matches 12 bases. The CDR3 covers 15 residues. V gave up 6 bases and J gave up 7 bases; unmatched junction bases: 7. Germline lookup yields CDR1 LNHDA and CDR2 SQIVND (reference sequence). This CDR3 reads CASSRRDRGQNEQFF. The CDR3 bases are TGTGCCAGTAGCCGCCGGGACAGGGGGCAGAATGAGCAGTTCTTC.

The rearrangement uses TRBV11-2 and TRBJ2-5; 10 bases map to TRBD2. CDR1 is SGHAT and CDR2 is FQNNGV in the germline V gene. V dropped 5 bases and J dropped 4; count of bases not matched to a gene: 13. The length of the CDR3 is 17 residues. The CDR3 sequence: CASSPGIQRGGLETQYF. In DNA, the CDR3 is TGTGCCAGCAGCCCGGGCATCCAGCGGGGGGGCCTAGAGACCCAGTACTTC.

This sequence joins TRBV10-1 and TRBJ2-2; D tentatively fits TRBD1 or TRBD2 (5 bases each). V was clipped by 4 bases and J by 0 bases, with 15 bases between them. Germline values: CDR1 WNHNN, CDR2 SYGVQD (reference sequence). The CDR3 spans 17 residues. Here the CDR3 reads CASSGSAGTTNTGELFF. CDR3 coding DNA: TGCGCCAGCAGTGGGTCCGCCGGGACCACGAACACCGGGGAGCTGTTTTTT.

This clone was observed a single time. V is TRBV7-2 and J is TRBJ2-2; the match to TRBD2 covers 7 bases. Germline V CDR1 and CDR2: SGHTA, FQGNSA. CDR3 size: 16 residues. Losses at the gene ends were 5 bases for V and 7 bases for J; bases not matched to a gene: 13. The CDR3: CASSPNSGGMGGELFF. The DNA for the CDR3 is TGTGCCAGCAGCCCCAATTCCGGGGGGATGGGCGGGGAGCTGTTTTTT. The complete variable domain, with remaining parts taken from reference TRBV7-2 and TRBJ2-2, reads GAGVSQSPSNKVTEKGKDVELRCDPISGHTALYWYRQSLGQGLEFLIYFQGNSAPDKSGLPSDRFSAERTGGSVSTLTIQRTQQEDSAVYLCASSPNSGGMGGELFFGEGSRLTVL.

The chain is built from TRBV19 and TRBJ2-5; D is possibly TRBD2 (6 bases). The V end lost 2 bases, the J end lost 2 bases, and 12 bases lay between the germline ends. The CDR3 has 15 residues. CDR1 is LNHDA and CDR2 is SQIVND in the germline V gene (reference sequence). The CDR3 bases are TGTGCCAGTAGTATATTCCGGGACTTACAAGAGACCCAGTACTTC. Its protein is CASSIFRDLQETQYF.

Points on this clone: This CDR3 is also generated by other DNA sequences in the sample. The J gene is TRBJ1-2, the V gene TRBV5-1; D remains unclear. V lost 0 bases and J lost 4, with 4 bases in between. The CDR3 runs 12 residues. Per the germline V gene, CDR1 is SGHRS and CDR2 is YFSETQ. The CDR3 protein is CASSLDTYGYTF. In DNA form, the CDR3 reads TGCGCCAGCAGCTTGGACACCTATGGCTACACCTTC.

This chain connects TRBV7-9 to TRBJ1-1, with a weak D call TRBD1 (5 bases). The V end lost 5 bases, the J end lost 0 bases, and 10 bases lay between the germline ends. From germline, CDR1 is SEHNR and CDR2 FQNEAQ (reference sequence). CDR3 length: 14 residues. CDR3 region: CASSLSGMNTEAFF. The CDR3, as DNA: TGTGCCAGCAGCCTCTCAGGGATGAACACTGAAGCTTTCTTT.

The chain is built from TRBV10-1 and TRBJ1-5; D not certain. The CDR3 has 12 residues. Germline loops: CDR1 WNHNN, CDR2 SYGVQD (reference sequence). Trimming removed 3 bases from V and 4 bases from J, with 4 bases in between. This CDR3 reads CASSDGNQPQHF. DNA for the CDR3: TGCGCCAGCAGTGACGGGAATCAGCCCCAGCATTTT.

The genes are TRBV7-9 and TRBJ1-2, with no clear D. In germline, CDR1 is SEHNR, CDR2 FQNEAQ (reference sequence). CDR3 length: 15 amino acids. V was trimmed by 1 base and J by 0 bases, leaving 9 bases between them. The CDR3 loop is CASSLESSPNYGYTF. The CDR3 DNA sequence: TGTGCCAGCAGCTTAGAAAGTTCACCTAACTATGGCTACACCTTC.

This chain connects TRBV7-2 to TRBJ2-6; unclear D gene. The CDR3 is 16 amino acids. Per the germline V gene, CDR1 is SGHTA and CDR2 is FQGNSA. V lost 5 bases and J lost 1, with 12 bases in between. This CDR3 is CASSTRAGSGANVLTF. CDR3 DNA: TGTGCCAGCAGCACCCGGGCCGGATCTGGGGCCAACGTCCTGACTTTC.

To note about this clone: Without the conserved terminal phenylalanine or tryptophan, this CDR3 likely stems from a read error. No DNA is shown, since the ends of the CDR3 on it are uncertain; the CDR3 is the one TCRdb lists. The V gene is TRBV5-6, the J gene TRBJ1-2; the listed D gene, TRBD1, was not tested against the DNA. CDR1 SGHDT and CDR2 YYEEEE come from the germline V gene. From its first to its last residue, the CDR3 has 13 amino acids. The CDR3 spells CASSSPGQGLHGP.

The chain uses TRBV28 and TRBJ1-5; D gene uncertain. V was pared by 11 bases and J by 3 bases, with 11 bases between. The CDR3 is 12 residues long. CDR1 and CDR2 from the germline V gene are MDHEN and SYDVKM. This CDR3 reads CASRTPNQPQHF. In DNA, the CDR3 is TGTGCCTCCCGGACCCCCAATCAGCCCCAGCATTTT.

The CDR3 DNA reads as TGCGCCAGCAGCTTGGCGGGGGGCCGTGGCGAGCAGTACTTC. Residues: CASSLAGGRGEQYF. The genes are TRBV5-1 and TRBJ2-7; possibly TRBD2 for D (7 bases). This CDR3 has 14 residues. Looked up from germline, CDR1 is SGHRS and CDR2 is YFSETQ. V dropped 0 bases and J dropped 6 bases, with 13 bases sitting between them.

The chain recombines TRBV30 with TRBJ1-5; D gene unclear. CDR1 is GTSNPN and CDR2 is SVGIG in the germline V gene (reference sequence). CDR3 length equals 13 residues. Trimming removed 3 bases at V and 6 bases at J, with 12 bases between. CDR3 amino acids: CAWSDMDPQPQHF. The CDR3 nucleotides are TGTGCCTGGAGCGACATGGATCCTCAGCCCCAGCATTTT.

This rearrangement joins TRBV28 to TRBJ2-1, with 15 bases fitting TRBD2. The germline V gene encodes CDR1 MDHEN and CDR2 SYDVKM. Unmatched junction bases numbered 8, after V lost 6 bases and J lost 2 bases. This CDR3 is 18 amino acids long. The CDR3, as DNA: TGTGCCAGCAGAGAAGGGACTAGCGGGGGGCGCGCCTACAATGAGCAGTTCTTC. This translates into CASREGTSGGRAYNEQFF.

The chain has TRBV18 and TRBJ1-1, with TRBD1 identical over 8 bases. The CDR3 is 15 residues long. The ends lost 3 bases at V and 9 bases at J; junction bases unmatched: 12. Germline loops: CDR1 KGHSH, CDR2 LQKENI. CDR3 coding DNA: TGTGCCAGCTCACCGCGTCAGGGGGCGGAGGTAAAAGCTTTCTTT. Encoded protein: CASSPRQGAEVKAFF. The full variable domain, its missing parts supplied by reference TRBV18 and TRBJ1-1, is NAGVMQNPRHLVRRRGQEARLRCSPMKGHSHVYWYRQLPEEGLKFMVYLQKENIIDESGMPKERFSAEFPKEGPSILRIQQVVRGDSAAYFCASSPRQGAEVKAFFGQGTRLTVV.

This clone was recorded only once. The genes are TRBV9 and TRBJ1-3, with a weak D call TRBD1 (6 bases). There are 15 residues in the CDR3. Germline-derived CDR1 and CDR2 are SGDLS and YYNGEE. V was cut by 0 bases and J by 2 bases, with 9 bases left in between. CDR3 nucleotides: TGTGCCAGCAGCGTAGCGGGGGGCCCTGGAAACACCATATATTTT. Its translation: CASSVAGGPGNTIYF. The whole variable domain, remainder taken from reference TRBV9 and TRBJ1-3, is DSGVTQTPKHLITATGQRVTLRCSPRSGDLSVYWYQQSLDQGLQFLIQYYNGEERAKGNILERFSAQQFPDLHSELNLSSLELGDSALYFCASSVAGGPGNTIYFGEGSWLTVV.

This chain connects TRBV4-1 to TRBJ1-1; 9 bases match TRBD1. Germline CDR1 and CDR2: MGHRA and YSYEKL. CDR3 length: 12 residues. The ends lost 4 bases at V and 7 bases at J; junction bases unmatched: 1. CDR3 in amino acids: CASSPGQGEAFF. CDR3 in DNA: TGCGCCAGCAGCCCGGGACAGGGTGAAGCTTTCTTT.

The rearrangement links TRBV3-1 (or the pseudogene TRBV3-2) to TRBJ2-7, with TRBD1 identical over 9 bases. CDR3 length: 14 residues. V shed 4 bases and J 6 bases; nucleotides not matched to a gene: 7. CDR1 and CDR2 (germline): LGHDT, YNNKEL (reference sequence). CDR3 in amino acids: CASSPKGDRAEQYF. CDR3 in DNA: TGTGCCAGCAGCCCTAAGGGGGACAGGGCCGAGCAGTACTTC.

This clone was found a few times. The gene calls are TRBV5-6 and TRBJ1-6; 8 bases match TRBD1. The CDR3 extends over 16 amino acids. CDR1 and CDR2 (germline): SGHDT, YYEEEE. After removal of 0 bases from V and 4 bases from J, the junction contained 3 bases not matched to a gene. The CDR3 loop reads CASSLERQGYNSPLHF. CDR3 bases: TGTGCCAGCAGCTTGGAGCGACAGGGGTATAATTCACCCCTCCACTTT.

This chain joins TRBV6-2 or TRBV6-3 and TRBJ2-5, with no clear D. The CDR3 totals 14 residues. V shed 6 bases and J shed 4 bases, with 15 bases lying between them. Germline loops: CDR1 MNHEY, CDR2 SVGEGT. The CDR3, as DNA: TGTGCCAGCAGCCCCCCGGCCTTAGGAGAGACCCAGTACTTC. Translation: CASSPPALGETQYF.

This chain joins TRBV5-1 and TRBJ1-1; 7 nucleotides match TRBD1. V was clipped by 4 bases and J by 2 bases; unmatched bases: 5. The CDR3 consists of 14 residues. CDR1 SGHRS and CDR2 YFSETQ come from the germline V gene. CDR3 DNA: TGCGCCAGCAGCCAGCAGGGGGATAACACTGAAGCTTTCTTT. This codes for CASSQQGDNTEAFF.

This rearrangement joins TRBV12-3 or TRBV12-4 to TRBJ1-3; D ambiguous. V lost 11 bases and J lost 2, with 13 bases in between. CDR3 size: 13 residues. CDR3 DNA: TGTGCCTCCTCCCCCAACGCTGGAAACACCATATATTTT. This sequence encodes CASSPNAGNTIYF.

This clone was counted a single time. J is TRBJ1-5 and V is TRBV4-3; the D gene is possibly TRBD1 (6 bases). Trimming stripped 5 bases from V and 3 bases from J, with 11 bases between. CDR1 is LGHNA, CDR2 YSLEER, per germline. The CDR3 is made up of 14 amino acids. The CDR3 loop is CASSEDRFNQPQHF. The CDR3 DNA reads as TGCGCCAGCAGCGAGGACAGATTCAATCAGCCCCAGCATTTT.

The CDR3: CASQGRDTGELFF. As DNA, the CDR3 is TGTGCCAGCCAGGGACGGGACACCGGGGAGCTGTTTTTT. The V and J genes are TRBV6-5 and TRBJ2-2; D may match TRBD1 or TRBD2 (5 bases each). Germline-derived CDR1 and CDR2 are MNHEY and SVGAGI. CDR3 length: 13 amino acids. Trimming stripped 8 bases from V and 3 bases from J, with 10 bases between.

V and J are TRBV7-3 and TRBJ2-1; D is unclear. The CDR3 covers 14 residues. Germline assignment: CDR1 SGHTA and CDR2 FQGTGA. V lost 5 bases, J lost 0 bases, and 8 bases lay in between. The CDR3 is CASSPQSSYNEQFF. The CDR3 DNA reads TGTGCCAGCAGCCCTCAGAGCTCCTACAATGAGCAGTTCTTC.